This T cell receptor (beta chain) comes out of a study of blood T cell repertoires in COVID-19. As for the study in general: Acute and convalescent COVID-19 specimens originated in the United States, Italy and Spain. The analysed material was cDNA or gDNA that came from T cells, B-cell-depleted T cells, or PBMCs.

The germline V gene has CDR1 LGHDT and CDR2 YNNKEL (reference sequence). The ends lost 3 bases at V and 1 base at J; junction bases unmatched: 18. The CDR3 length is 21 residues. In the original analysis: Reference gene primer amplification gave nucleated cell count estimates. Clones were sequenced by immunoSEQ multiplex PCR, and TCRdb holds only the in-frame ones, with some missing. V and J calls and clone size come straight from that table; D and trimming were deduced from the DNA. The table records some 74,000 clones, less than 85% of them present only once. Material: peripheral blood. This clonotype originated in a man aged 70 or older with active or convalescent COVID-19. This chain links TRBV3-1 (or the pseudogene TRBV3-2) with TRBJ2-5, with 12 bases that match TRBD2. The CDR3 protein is CASSHPKIDSSGGVSQETQYF. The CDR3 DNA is TGTGCCAGCAGCCATCCGAAGATAGATTCTAGCGGGGGGGTGAGCCAAGAGACCCAGTACTTC.